This passage covers 4 T cell receptor beta chains from one sample sequenced in a study of blood T cells in healthy people across ages. PCR was performed a second time for roughly 7 to 11 cycles using a sample-barcoded 5' primer and a J-beta primer mix. TCRdb fed the 5' RACE reads into MiXCR, producing one record per CDR3 protein. The top ten hold around 23% of the sample, which has under 750,000 distinct CDR3 sequences, roughly 43% seen once. Sequencing was performed on blood. These receptors all come from a man older than 75 in good health.

Worth noting for this clonotype: Just one base apart from a much larger clone, this may be a read error. The chain links TRBV6-5 to TRBJ2-1; the match to TRBD2 covers 8 bases. The J call may be incorrect, as the DNA end agrees better with TRBJ2-7. This CDR3 is built from 15 residues. Germline lookup yields CDR1 MNHEY and CDR2 SVGAGI. The CDR3 region is CASSSEAGVYNEQYF. CDR3 DNA sequence: TGTGCCAGCAGTTCCGAAGCGGGAGTCTACAATGAGCAGTACTTC.

J is TRBJ2-7 and V is TRBV7-2; D is perhaps TRBD1 (6 bases). The CDR3 runs to 14 residues. Germline V gene sequence: CDR1 SGHTA, CDR2 FQGNSA. Trimming pared 5 bases from V and 1 base from J, leaving 12 bases between. The CDR3 sequence is CASSHDRYSYEQYF. The CDR3 nucleotides are TGTGCCAGCAGCCACGACAGGTATTCCTACGAGCAGTACTTC.

This sequence joins TRBV27 and TRBJ2-7, with 10 bases lining up with TRBD1. CDR3 length: 15 residues. Germline V gene data show CDR1 as MNHEY and CDR2 as SMNVEV (reference sequence). V gave up 6 bases and J gave up 4 bases; unmatched junction bases: 9. CDR3 sequence: CASRRQGAGGYEQYF. The CDR3 coding sequence is TGTGCCAGCAGAAGACAGGGGGCAGGAGGGTACGAGCAGTACTTC.

The gene calls are TRBV7-2 and TRBJ2-7; 7 bases agree with TRBD2. CDR1 and CDR2 (germline): SGHTA, FQGNSA. V was clipped by 4 bases and J by 7 bases; unmatched bases: 13. The CDR3 has 15 amino acids. The CDR3 reads CASSWGGTFGREQYF. The CDR3 DNA reads as TGTGCCAGCAGCTGGGGGGGGACTTTTGGGCGGGAGCAGTACTTC.